This T cell receptor beta chain is from a study of identical twins. In TCRdb, the 5' RACE reads were re-called with MiXCR into one record per CDR3 protein. Here the sample spans about 890,000 distinct CDR3 sequences, approximately 13% being singletons. In regard to this clonotype: What it recognizes is unknown.

The CDR3 totals 15 residues. CDR1 SGHRS and CDR2 YFSETQ come from the germline V gene. V lost 1 base to trimming and J lost 2 bases, with 11 bases between them. Study-level results: Weaker excess sharing between twins was seen in beta out-of-frame sequences. Partly confounded zero-insertion analyses could result from invariant MAIT and iNKT cells. In cord blood, abundant beta clonotypes had fewer insertions; memory showed no trend. The same donors were not followed; conclusions instead depended on cross-sectional statistical analysis.

These data were also filed under a second study, of yellow fever vaccine responses in identical twins.

The sequencing input was PBMCs. The source of this sequence is a woman younger than 35 in good health. V usage is TRBV5-1 and J usage is TRBJ2-3, with D perhaps TRBD2 (6 bases). CDR3: CASSLLRGDTDTQYF. In DNA, the CDR3 is TGCGCCAGCAGCTTGCTCCGCGGGGACACAGATACGCAGTATTTT.